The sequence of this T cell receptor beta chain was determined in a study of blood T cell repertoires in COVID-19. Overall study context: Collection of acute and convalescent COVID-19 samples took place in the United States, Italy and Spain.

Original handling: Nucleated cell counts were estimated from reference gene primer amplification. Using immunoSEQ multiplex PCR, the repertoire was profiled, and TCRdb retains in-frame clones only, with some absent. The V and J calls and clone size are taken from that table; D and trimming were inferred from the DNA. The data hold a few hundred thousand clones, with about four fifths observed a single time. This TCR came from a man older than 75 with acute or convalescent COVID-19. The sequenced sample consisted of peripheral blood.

The CDR3: CASLRTGGIRTEAFF. The CDR3 nucleotides read TGTGCCAGCCTTCGGACAGGGGGCATTAGGACTGAAGCTTTCTTT. The genes are TRBV2 and TRBJ1-1; 11 bases line up with TRBD1. The J segment lost 5 bases and the V segment lost 8 bases, leaving 10 bases of the junction unmatched. The CDR3 sequence is 15 residues long. The germline V gene has CDR1 SNHLY and CDR2 FYNNEI. Variable domain in full (rest from reference TRBV2 and TRBJ1-1): EPEVTQTPSHQVTQMGQEVILRCVPISNHLYFYWYRQILGQKVEFLVSFYNNEISEKSEIFDDQFSVERPDGSNFTLKIRSTKLEDSAMYFCASLRTGGIRTEAFFGQGTRLTVV.